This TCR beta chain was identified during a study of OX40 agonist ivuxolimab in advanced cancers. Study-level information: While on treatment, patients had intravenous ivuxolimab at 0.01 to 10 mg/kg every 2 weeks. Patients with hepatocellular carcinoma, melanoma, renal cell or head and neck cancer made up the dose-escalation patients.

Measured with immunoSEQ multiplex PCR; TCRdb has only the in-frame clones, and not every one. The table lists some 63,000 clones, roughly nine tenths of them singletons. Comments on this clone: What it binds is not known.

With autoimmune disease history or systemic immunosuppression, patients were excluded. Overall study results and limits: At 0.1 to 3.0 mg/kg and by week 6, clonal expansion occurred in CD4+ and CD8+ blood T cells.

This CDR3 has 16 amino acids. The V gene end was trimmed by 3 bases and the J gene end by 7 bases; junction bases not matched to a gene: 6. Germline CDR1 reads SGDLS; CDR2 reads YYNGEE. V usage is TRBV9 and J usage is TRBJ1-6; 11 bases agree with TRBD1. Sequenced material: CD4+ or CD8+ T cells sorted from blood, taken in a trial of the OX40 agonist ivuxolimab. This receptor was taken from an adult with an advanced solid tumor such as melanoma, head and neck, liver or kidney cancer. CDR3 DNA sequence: TGTGCCAGCAGCGCTCTGGACAGGGGGCACAATTCACCCCTCCACTTT. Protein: CASSALDRGHNSPLHF.